The clone carrying this T cell receptor (beta chain) was counted ten times or more. Its antigen remains unidentified. The CDR3 covers 16 residues. V lost 0 bases, J lost 3 bases, and 14 bases lay in between. Germline CDR1 is LNHDA and CDR2 is SQIVND (reference sequence). Sample time point: newly diagnosed GD, antithyroid drugs for less than 3 months. PBMCs provided the RNA from which the TCR library was made. Clinicians diagnosed Graves' disease using American Thyroid Association guidelines. The data stem from a study of regulatory T cells in long-lasting Graves disease. General study points: Persistent Graves' patients had lower TCR diversity than newly diagnosed ones.

According to the study, TCR beta libraries were built with iRepertoire HTBI primers and CDR3-region Arm-PCR. TCRdb re-analysed the multiplex PCR reads in MiXCR, keeping a single row per CDR3 protein. The sample includes roughly 500,000 distinct CDR3 sequences, 12% of them seen just once. This sample also appeared in a second study, on T cells in Graves' hyperthyroidism and ophthalmopathy. From that report: The TCR CDR3 was amplified in a first-round RT-PCR using the HTBI primer set.

The specimen was peripheral blood mononuclear cells (PBMCs), collected at new diagnosis, from a patient treated with antithyroid drugs. The source is a woman aged 25 to 39 with Graves disease. This sequence joins TRBV19 and TRBJ2-5; D is uncertain. The chain's CDR3 is CASSIDVEAGEETQYF. The CDR3 nucleotides read TGTGCCAGTAGTATAGACGTCGAGGCCGGCGAAGAGACCCAGTACTTC.